This is a list of T cell receptor beta chains from one sample in a study of OX40 agonist ivuxolimab in advanced cancers. Produced via immunoSEQ multiplex PCR; TCRdb's table is partial and in-frame only. This sample carries approximately 47,000 clones, roughly 90% of them seen once, and the ten largest clones take about 8%. This specimen was CD4+ or CD8+ T cells sorted from blood, taken in a trial of the OX40 agonist ivuxolimab. The origin of the receptors is an adult with an advanced solid tumor such as melanoma, head and neck, liver or kidney cancer. CDR3s leave out the opening cysteine and the closing phenylalanine or tryptophan.

J | V | CDR3
TRBJ1-1 | TRBV10-3 | AIRNGTGGKAF
TRBJ1-3 | TRBV7-2 | ASSLYSNTIY
TRBJ2-1 | TRBV2 | ASSIGTRRF
TRBJ2-3 | TRBV18 | ASSPRASGSYTDTQY
TRBJ2-4 | TRBV14 | ASSQGAKSNIQY
TRBJ1-1 | TRBV30 | AWDPAENTEAF
TRBJ1-1 | TRBV18 | ASSLSRGPSTEAF
TRBJ2-7 | TRBV4-1 | ASSQDLRRTAASYEQY
TRBJ2-7 | TRBV14 | ASSQVQSWDFHEQY
TRBJ2-3 | TRBV7-2 | ASSSGAGGPNTQY
TRBJ2-7 | TRBV27 | ASRLSRGSQDYEQY
TRBJ2-3 | TRBV6-5 | ASSYRSSTDTQY
TRBJ1-2 | TRBV19 | ATHYREGNGYT
TRBJ2-5 | TRBV11-2 | ASSPRLAGDVETQY
TRBJ2-1 | TRBV5-1 | ASSLEDRGYNEQF
TRBJ2-1 | TRBV19 | ASTMSGTLGNEQF
TRBJ1-3 | TRBV9 | ASSAQSSSGNTIY
TRBJ2-7 | TRBV9 | ASSTYSGRAEDVEQY
TRBJ1-1 | TRBV11-3 | ASSLRRTEAF
TRBJ1-4 | TRBV15 | ATSRTGGKDEKLF
TRBJ2-1 | TRBV11-2 | ASSFLTSEREQF
TRBJ2-7 | TRBV5-1 | ASSFPGQASYEQY
TRBJ1-2 | TRBV5-1 | ASSLEPGTGYGYT
TRBJ2-3 | TRBV4-1 | ASSQDLTGGLADTQY
TRBJ2-4 | TRBV30 | AWSVLSQNIQY
TRBJ1-1 | TRBV2 | ASSRDKNTEAF
TRBJ1-1 | TRBV5-1 | ASSLGHRATEAF
TRBJ2-1 | TRBV30 | AWSRLAGGQF
TRBJ2-6 | TRBV11-2 | ASSTSYGANVLT
TRBJ1-6 | TRBV7-2 | ASSFRGVDSPLH
TRBJ2-1 | TRBV19 | ASSRLADLRAEQF
TRBJ2-1 | TRBV5-4 | ASSLESEQF
TRBJ1-4 | TRBV7-3 | ASSLEGTTNEKLF
TRBJ2-2 | TRBV11-2 | ASSAQDRVAGELF
TRBJ2-3 | TRBV2 | ARTHGSGRSDTQY
TRBJ1-2 | TRBV14 | ASSVRQGPYGYT
TRBJ2-1 | TRBV11-2 | ASSFLAGVEQF
TRBJ2-6 | TRBV5-1 | ASSLGNSGANVLT
TRBJ2-7 | TRBV5-1 | ASSFRTGGAPYEQY
TRBJ1-2 | TRBV19 | ASSEQVHYGYT
TRBJ2-5 | TRBV7-6 | ASSSGLAATQY
TRBJ1-2 | TRBV5-4 | ASSFGGQVGYT
TRBJ2-7 | TRBV15 | ATSRGGASSSYEQY
TRBJ2-5 | TRBV30 | AWTHPGWKKETQY
TRBJ2-3 | TRBV5-1 | ASSGAGSTDTQY
TRBJ1-6 | TRBV7-8 | ASSPGGQGNSPLH
TRBJ2-3 | TRBV6-6 | ASKGTTSTDTQY
TRBJ2-7 | TRBV5-4 | ASSQMSSYEQY
TRBJ2-5 | TRBV18 | ASSPPASGTETQY
TRBJ1-2 | TRBV2 | ASRSQGEMGGYT
TRBJ2-1 | TRBV5-1 | ASSLDPESEQF
TRBJ2-2 | TRBV5-5 | ASRPTGNTGELF
TRBJ1-5 | TRBV5-1 | ASSLAGQGHQPQH
TRBJ2-7 | TRBV28 | ASSTGEGRKQY
TRBJ2-1 | TRBV9 | ASSPGTSSYNEQF
TRBJ2-1 | TRBV7-3 | ASSLVGDEQF
TRBJ2-3 | TRBV9 | ASSVMEITDTQY
TRBJ1-5 | TRBV25-1 | ASSGGQLSNQPQH
TRBJ2-7 | TRBV28 | ASSQITGIGRLEQY